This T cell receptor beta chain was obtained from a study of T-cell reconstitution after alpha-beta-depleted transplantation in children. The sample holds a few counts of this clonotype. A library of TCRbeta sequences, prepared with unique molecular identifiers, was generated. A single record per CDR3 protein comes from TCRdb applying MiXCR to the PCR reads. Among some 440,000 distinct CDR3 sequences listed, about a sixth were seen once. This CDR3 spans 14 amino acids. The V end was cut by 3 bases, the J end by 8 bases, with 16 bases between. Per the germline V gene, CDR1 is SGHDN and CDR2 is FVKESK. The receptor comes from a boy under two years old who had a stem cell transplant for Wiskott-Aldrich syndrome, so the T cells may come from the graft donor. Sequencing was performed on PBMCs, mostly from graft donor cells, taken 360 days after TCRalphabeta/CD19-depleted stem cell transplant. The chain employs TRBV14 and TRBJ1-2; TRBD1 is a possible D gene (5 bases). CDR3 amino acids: CASSQGGWQIGYTF. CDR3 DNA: TGTGCCAGCAGCCAGGGGGGTTGGCAAATAGGCTACACCTTC.